This T cell receptor beta chain was obtained from a study of cytomegalovirus exposure and HLA in healthy donors. This clone was seen only a few times. What it binds is not known. The CDR3 totals 17 residues. The V gene's germline CDR1 is MDHEN and CDR2 SYDVKM. J lost 5 bases, V lost 6 bases, and 12 bases had no gene match. Whole-study findings and limits: As was reported, the HLA-A and HLA-B alleles of most subjects were accurately predicted from TCR beta sequences.

PCR amplification relied on 60 Vbeta primers (plus 13 Jbeta primers). Method: immunoSEQ multiplex PCR; TCRdb's copy keeps in-frame clones and lacks some. The sample shows about 150,000 clones, under 90% of them seen only once. The sequence came from a man between 25 and 39 years old in good health and CMV-seropositive. This rearrangement joins TRBV28 to TRBJ2-2, with TRBD2 identical over 10 bases. Material for sequencing was PBMCs. The CDR3 nucleotides are TGTGCCAGCAGCCCCAACCCTAGCGGGAGTCGGACCGGGGAGCTGTTTTTT. Amino acid sequence: CASSPNPSGSRTGELFF.